The next 18 T cell receptor beta chains were all read from a single sample in a study of T cell responses to AZD1222 COVID-19 vaccine. Sequenced by immunoSEQ multiplex PCR; TCRdb stores in-frame clones only, minus some. In the table there are over 100,000 clones, approximately 90% of which are singletons. The sample in question was peripheral blood, obtained 28 days after the second AZD1222 dose. These receptor sequences come from an adult who received the AZD1222 COVID-19 vaccine.

The chain uses TRBV7-2 and TRBJ2-1; D remains unclear. V dropped 5 bases and J dropped 0 bases, with 11 bases sitting between them. The germline gives CDR1 SGHTA, CDR2 FQGNSA. The CDR3 consists of 15 residues. The CDR3 DNA sequence: TGTGCCAGCAGCACTGACCCCAACTCCTACAATGAGCAGTTCTTC. It yields the protein CASSTDPNSYNEQFF. Filled out from reference TRBV7-2 and TRBJ2-1, the complete variable domain reads GAGVSQSPSNKVTEKGKDVELRCDPISGHTALYWYRQSLGQGLEFLIYFQGNSAPDKSGLPSDRFSAERTGGSVSTLTIQRTQQEDSAVYLCASSTDPNSYNEQFFGPGTRLTVL.

The chain couples TRBV18 to TRBJ2-7; D ambiguous. The CDR3 extends over 14 amino acids. CDR1 and CDR2 (germline): KGHSH, LQKENI. Trimming removed 0 bases at V and 5 bases at J, with 11 bases between. CDR3 region: CASSPPSRVNEQYF. For the CDR3, the DNA is TGTGCCAGCTCACCACCGTCCCGGGTAAACGAGCAGTACTTC.

This clone was detected only once. The CDR3 sequence is CASSPDAKRSYTF. The CDR3 region has the DNA TGTGCCAGCTCACCGGATGCAAAGCGAAGCTACACCTTC. The chain employs TRBV18 and TRBJ1-2; no clear D gene. V lost 3 bases and J lost 9, with 14 bases in between. Looked up from germline, CDR1 is KGHSH and CDR2 is LQKENI. The CDR3 covers 13 residues.

This clone was detected a few times. The chain recombines TRBV7-8 with TRBJ2-3; 9 bases line up with TRBD2. Germline V gene sequence: CDR1 SGHVS, CDR2 FQNEAQ. Losses at the gene ends were 3 bases for V and 4 bases for J; bases not matched to a gene: 5. This CDR3 is 15 amino acids long. This chain's CDR3 is CASSLAGGPADTQYF. The CDR3 coding sequence is TGTGCCAGCAGCTTGGCGGGAGGGCCTGCAGATACGCAGTATTTT.

The rearrangement links TRBV7-4 to TRBJ2-1; D is possibly TRBD2 (6 bases). CDR1 and CDR2 from the germline V gene are SGHVT and SQSDAQ. The CDR3 totals 17 residues. V was cut by 1 base and J by 8 bases, with 21 bases left in between. CDR3 nucleotide sequence: TGTGCCAGCAGCTTAGAGTCCGTAGGACTACTCGCCGATGAGCAGTTCTTC. Translation: CASSLESVGLLADEQFF. Together with reference TRBV7-4 and TRBJ2-1, the CDR3 gives the full variable domain: GAGVSQSPRYKVAKRGRDVALRCDSISGHVTLYWYRQTLGQGSEVLTYSQSDAQRDKSGRPSGRFSAERPERSVSTLKIQRTEQGDSAVYLCASSLESVGLLADEQFFGPGTRLTVL.

The rearrangement links TRBV5-4 to TRBJ1-2; weak D call: TRBD1 (5 bases). V shed 0 bases and J shed 6 bases, with 12 bases lying between them. The germline gives CDR1 SGHNT, CDR2 YYREEE (reference sequence). The CDR3 contains 14 residues. CDR3 nucleotide sequence: TGTGCCAGCAGCTTGGTGTCGGCGGGGGATGGCTACACCTTC. Translating gives CASSLVSAGDGYTF.

The chain joins TRBV19 to TRBJ2-2; D is undetermined. The CDR3 has 14 residues. Trimming stripped 6 bases from V and 0 bases from J, with 8 bases between. Germline CDR1 and CDR2: LNHDA and SQIVND (reference sequence). The DNA for the CDR3 is TGTGCCAGTAGGACAATTTCGAACACCGGGGAGCTGTTTTTT. It translates to CASRTISNTGELFF.

The chain carries TRBV19 and TRBJ1-1; no definite D call. CDR1 is LNHDA and CDR2 is SQIVND in the germline V gene (reference sequence). The CDR3 is made up of 13 amino acids. Trimming removed 5 bases from V and 8 bases from J, with 15 bases in between. CDR3: CASSPSWTQEAFF. For the CDR3, the DNA is TGTGCCAGTAGTCCAAGCTGGACCCAAGAAGCTTTCTTT.

J is TRBJ1-5 and V is TRBV6-2 or TRBV6-3, with a weak D call TRBD1 (6 bases). The CDR3 covers 15 residues. Between the trimmed V and J ends, which lost 6 bases and 4 bases, there was a span of 16 bases. CDR1 is MNHEY and CDR2 is SVGEGT in the germline V gene. This CDR3 reads CASSPQGKVNQPQHF. The DNA of the CDR3 is TGTGCCAGCAGCCCCCAGGGGAAGGTAAATCAGCCCCAGCATTTT.

V usage is TRBV6-5 and J usage is TRBJ2-5, with D tentatively TRBD1 (5 bases). CDR1 and CDR2 from the germline V gene are MNHEY and SVGAGI. Trimming removed 7 bases from V and 2 bases from J, with 17 bases in between. The CDR3 runs to 15 residues. CDR3 bases: TGTGCCAGCACTATTACAAGGGGTAGTCAAGAGACCCAGTACTTC. Amino acid sequence: CASTITRGSQETQYF.

The genes are TRBV28 and TRBJ1-4; tentative D call: TRBD1 (5 bases). The CDR3 spans 14 residues. The germline V and J ends were trimmed by 6 bases and 7 bases, with 15 bases remaining between them. Per germline, CDR1 MDHEN and CDR2 SYDVKM. CDR3 sequence reads: CASSTRWRGEKLFF. Here the CDR3 DNA reads TGTGCCAGCAGCACGCGATGGAGGGGTGAAAAACTGTTTTTT.

As regards this clone: The identical CDR3 is also encoded by other nucleotide sequences in the sample. The genes are TRBV24-1 and TRBJ2-2; 10 positions agree with TRBD1. The CDR3 loop spans 16 amino acids. Germline V gene lookup returns CDR1 KGHDR and CDR2 SFDVKD. The trim removed 3 bases at V and 3 bases at J, leaving 3 bases unmatched. CDR3 nucleotides: TGTGCCACCAGTGATCCCGGACAGGGGGACACCGGGGAGCTGTTTTTT. It yields the protein CATSDPGQGDTGELFF.

V and J are TRBV9 and TRBJ2-2, with a tentative D call TRBD1 (6 bases). Germline V CDR1 and CDR2: SGDLS, YYNGEE. The CDR3 sequence is 15 residues long. The V gene lost 5 bases and the J gene lost 7 bases, with 18 bases spanning the gap. CDR3 sequence (DNA): TGTGCCAGCAGTCCTTACAGGGTAGGGGTCGGGGAGCTGTTTTTT. Translation gives CASSPYRVGVGELFF.

This clone was seen just once. The chain employs TRBV4-1 and TRBJ2-3, with 10 bases fitting TRBD2. The V gene end was trimmed by 4 bases and the J gene end by 4 bases; junction bases not matched to a gene: 8. Germline assignment: CDR1 MGHRA and CDR2 YSYEKL. This CDR3 has 16 amino acids. CDR3 protein: CASSRASSGSPDTQYF. The DNA for the CDR3 is TGCGCCAGCAGCCGGGCCTCTAGCGGGAGCCCAGATACGCAGTATTTT.

The CDR3 spells CASSIEAITGELFF. CDR3 in DNA: TGTGCCAGTAGTATAGAGGCGATCACCGGGGAGCTGTTTTTT. The chain links TRBV19 to TRBJ2-2; D remains unclear. CDR1 LNHDA and CDR2 SQIVND come from the germline V gene (reference sequence). The V end lost 0 bases, the J end lost 4 bases, and 6 bases lay between the germline ends. CDR3 length: 14 amino acids. Full variable domain (missing parts from reference TRBV19 and TRBJ2-2): DGGITQSPKYLFRKEGQNVTLSCEQNLNHDAMYWYRQDPGQGLRLIYYSQIVNDFQKGDIAEGYSVSREKKESFPLTVTSAQKNPTAFYLCASSIEAITGELFFGEGSRLTVL.

This clone has only one observation. J is TRBJ2-7 and V is TRBV7-9; 10 nucleotides match TRBD2. Germline CDR1 and CDR2: SEHNR and FQNEAQ (reference sequence). This CDR3 is 15 amino acids long. V lost 5 bases to trimming and J lost 6 bases; unmatched junction nucleotides: 10. The CDR3 spells CASSPAAGGPAEQYF. The CDR3 nucleotides are TGTGCCAGCAGCCCCGCAGCGGGAGGGCCGGCCGAGCAGTACTTC.

The chain has TRBV28 and TRBJ1-2, with D unclear. The CDR3 spans 10 residues. Trimming stripped 6 bases from V and 4 bases from J, with 3 bases between. Germline V CDR1 and CDR2: MDHEN, SYDVKM. CDR3 DNA sequence: TGTGCCAGCAGCCGCTATGGCTACACCTTC. Residues: CASSRYGYTF.

This chain connects TRBV2 to TRBJ1-4; no firm D call. The CDR3 has 14 residues. The germline V gene has CDR1 SNHLY and CDR2 FYNNEI. V shed 7 bases and J shed 8 bases, with 17 bases lying between them. DNA for the CDR3: TGTGCCAGCATAGAAACGGTTTCGGTAGAAAAACTGTTTTTT. Its protein product is CASIETVSVEKLFF.